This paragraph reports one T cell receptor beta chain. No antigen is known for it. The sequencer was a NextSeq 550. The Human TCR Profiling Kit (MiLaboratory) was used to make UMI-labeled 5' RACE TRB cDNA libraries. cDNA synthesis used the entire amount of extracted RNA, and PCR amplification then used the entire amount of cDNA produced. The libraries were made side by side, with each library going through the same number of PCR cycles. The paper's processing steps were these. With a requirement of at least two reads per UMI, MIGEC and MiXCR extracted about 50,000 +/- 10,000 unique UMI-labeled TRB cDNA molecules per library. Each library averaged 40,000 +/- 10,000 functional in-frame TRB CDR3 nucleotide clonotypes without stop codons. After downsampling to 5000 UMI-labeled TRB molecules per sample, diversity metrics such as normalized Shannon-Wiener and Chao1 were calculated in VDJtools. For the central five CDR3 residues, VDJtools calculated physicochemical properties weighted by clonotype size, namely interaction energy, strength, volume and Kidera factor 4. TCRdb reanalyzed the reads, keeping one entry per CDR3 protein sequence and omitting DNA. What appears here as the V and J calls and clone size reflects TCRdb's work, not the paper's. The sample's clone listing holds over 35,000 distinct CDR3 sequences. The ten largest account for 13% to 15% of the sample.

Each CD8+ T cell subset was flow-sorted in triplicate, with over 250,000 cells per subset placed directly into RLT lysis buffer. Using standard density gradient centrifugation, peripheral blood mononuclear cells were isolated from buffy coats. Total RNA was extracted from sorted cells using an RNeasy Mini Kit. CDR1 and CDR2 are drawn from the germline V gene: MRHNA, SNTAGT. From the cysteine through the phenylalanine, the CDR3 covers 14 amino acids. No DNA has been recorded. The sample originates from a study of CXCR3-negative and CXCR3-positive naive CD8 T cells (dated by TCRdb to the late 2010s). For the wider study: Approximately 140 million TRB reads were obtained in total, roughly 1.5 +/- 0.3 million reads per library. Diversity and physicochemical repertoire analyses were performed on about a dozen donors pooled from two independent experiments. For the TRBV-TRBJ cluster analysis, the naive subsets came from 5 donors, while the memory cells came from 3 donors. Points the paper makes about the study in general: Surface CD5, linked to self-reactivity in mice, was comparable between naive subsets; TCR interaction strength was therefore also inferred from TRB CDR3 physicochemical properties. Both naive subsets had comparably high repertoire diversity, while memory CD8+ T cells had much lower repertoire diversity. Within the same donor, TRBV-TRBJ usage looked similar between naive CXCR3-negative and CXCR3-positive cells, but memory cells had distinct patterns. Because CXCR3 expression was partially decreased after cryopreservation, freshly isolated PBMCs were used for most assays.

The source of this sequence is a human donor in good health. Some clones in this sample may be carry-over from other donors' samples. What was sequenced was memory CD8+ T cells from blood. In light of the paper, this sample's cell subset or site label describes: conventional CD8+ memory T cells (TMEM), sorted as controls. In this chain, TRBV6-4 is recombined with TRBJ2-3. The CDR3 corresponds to CASSDQDDTDTQYF.